A single TCR beta chain is shown here with its context. Its antigen is not identified. The V end lost 1 base, the J end lost 2 bases, and 13 bases lay between the germline ends. The CDR3 loop spans 16 amino acids. Germline V gene data show CDR1 as SGHTA and CDR2 as FQGNSA. This entry belongs to a study of T cells after yellow fever vaccination. Findings and limits, study-wide: Overlap between CD4 and CD8 compartments was detected for a small share of clonotypes.

TCRdb used MiXCR to reprocess the 5' RACE reads, holding one entry per CDR3 protein. Here the sample spans 450,000 to 550,000 distinct CDR3 sequences, 21% being singletons. This TCR derives from a man between 18 and 29 years old who received the YFV17D yellow fever vaccine. This material consisted of PBMCs, taken roughly 20 days after the first yellow fever vaccination. The V call is TRBV7-2, the J call TRBJ2-3; D not resolved. This chain's CDR3 is CASSLVGLSYTDTQYF. DNA of the CDR3: TGTGCCAGCAGCTTAGTTGGTCTCTCGTACACAGATACGCAGTATTTT. Based on the CDR3 plus reference TRBV7-2 and TRBJ2-3, the full variable domain is GAGVSQSPSNKVTEKGKDVELRCDPISGHTALYWYRQSLGQGLEFLIYFQGNSAPDKSGLPSDRFSAERTGGSVSTLTIQRTQQEDSAVYLCASSLVGLSYTDTQYFGPGTRLTVL.